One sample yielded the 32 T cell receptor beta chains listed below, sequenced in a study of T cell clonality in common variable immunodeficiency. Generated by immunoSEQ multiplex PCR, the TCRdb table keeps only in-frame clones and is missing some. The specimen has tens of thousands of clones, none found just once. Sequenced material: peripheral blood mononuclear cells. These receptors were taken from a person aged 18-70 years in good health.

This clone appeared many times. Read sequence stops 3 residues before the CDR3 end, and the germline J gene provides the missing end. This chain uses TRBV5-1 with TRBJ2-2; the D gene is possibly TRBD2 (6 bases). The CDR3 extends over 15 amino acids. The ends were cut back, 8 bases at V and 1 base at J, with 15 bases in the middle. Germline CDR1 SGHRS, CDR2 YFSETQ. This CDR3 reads CASAGLSQNTGELFF. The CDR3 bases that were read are TGCGCCAGTGCGGGACTGAGCCAGAACACCGGGGAG.

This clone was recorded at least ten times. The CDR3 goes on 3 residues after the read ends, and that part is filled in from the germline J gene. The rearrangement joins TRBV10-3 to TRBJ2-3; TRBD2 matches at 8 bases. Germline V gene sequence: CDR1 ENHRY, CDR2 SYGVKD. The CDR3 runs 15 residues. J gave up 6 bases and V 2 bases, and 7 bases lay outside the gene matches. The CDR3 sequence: CAISERSGGQDTQYF. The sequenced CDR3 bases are TGTGCCATCAGTGAGCGAAGCGGGGGTCAGGATACG.

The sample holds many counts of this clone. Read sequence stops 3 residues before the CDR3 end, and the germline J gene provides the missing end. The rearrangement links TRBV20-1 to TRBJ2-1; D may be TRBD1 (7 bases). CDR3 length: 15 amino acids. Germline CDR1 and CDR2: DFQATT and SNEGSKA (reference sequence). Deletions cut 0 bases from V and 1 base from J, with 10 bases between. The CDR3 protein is CSARETGRSYNEQFF. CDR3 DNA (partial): TGCAGTGCTAGAGAGACAGGGAGGTCCTACAATGAG.

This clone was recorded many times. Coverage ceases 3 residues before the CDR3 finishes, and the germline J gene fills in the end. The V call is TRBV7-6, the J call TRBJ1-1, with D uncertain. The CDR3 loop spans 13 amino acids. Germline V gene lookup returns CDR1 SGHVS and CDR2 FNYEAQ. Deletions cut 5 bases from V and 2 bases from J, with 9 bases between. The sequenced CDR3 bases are TGTGCCAGCAGCGTACAGATAAACACTGAA. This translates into CASSVQINTE. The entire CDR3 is CASSVQINTEAFF.

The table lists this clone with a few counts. CDR3 DNA, as far as it was read: TGTGCCAGCAGCTTAGCGAAGGGGGTGGGGGTAAATGAG. Its translation is CASSLAKGVGVNE. From start to end, the CDR3 is CASSLAKGVGVNEQFF. The chain recombines TRBV7-3 with TRBJ2-1, with D possibly TRBD1 on 6 matching bases. The sequence runs out 3 residues before the end of the CDR3; the remainder is reconstructed from the germline J gene. The length of the CDR3 is 16 residues. V was cut by 2 bases and J by 7 bases, with 18 bases left in between. CDR1 and CDR2 (germline): SGHTA, FQGTGA. The variable domain in full, completed from reference TRBV7-3 and TRBJ2-1, reads GAGVSQTPSNKVTEKGKYVELRCDPISGHTALYWYRQSLGQGPEFLIYFQGTGAADDSGLPNDRFFAVRPEGSVSTLKIQRTERGDSAVYLCASSLAKGVGVNEQFFGPGTRLTVL.

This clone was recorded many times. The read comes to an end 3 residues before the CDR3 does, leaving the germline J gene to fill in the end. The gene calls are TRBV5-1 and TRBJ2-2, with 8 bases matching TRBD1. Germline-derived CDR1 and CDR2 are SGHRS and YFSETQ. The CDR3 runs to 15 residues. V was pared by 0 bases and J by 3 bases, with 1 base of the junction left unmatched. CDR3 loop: CASSLGDRHTGELFF. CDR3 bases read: TGCGCCAGCAGCTTGGGGGACAGGCACACCGGGGAG.

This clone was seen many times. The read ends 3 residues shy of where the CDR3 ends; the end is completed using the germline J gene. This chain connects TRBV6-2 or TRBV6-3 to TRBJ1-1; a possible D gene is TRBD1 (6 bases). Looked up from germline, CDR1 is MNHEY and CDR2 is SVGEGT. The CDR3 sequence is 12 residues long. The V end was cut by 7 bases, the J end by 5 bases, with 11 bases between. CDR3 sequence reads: CASKDRGTEAFF. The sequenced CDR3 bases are TGTGCCAGCAAAGATAGGGGGACTGAA.

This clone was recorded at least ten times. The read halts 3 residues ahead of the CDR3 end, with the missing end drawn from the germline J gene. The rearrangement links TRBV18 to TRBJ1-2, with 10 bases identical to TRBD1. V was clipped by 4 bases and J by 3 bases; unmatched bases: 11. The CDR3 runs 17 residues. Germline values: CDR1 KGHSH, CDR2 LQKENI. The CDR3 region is CASSLADRGLLDYGYTF. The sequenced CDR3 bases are TGTGCCAGCTCACTCGCAGACAGGGGGCTTTTAGACTATGGC.

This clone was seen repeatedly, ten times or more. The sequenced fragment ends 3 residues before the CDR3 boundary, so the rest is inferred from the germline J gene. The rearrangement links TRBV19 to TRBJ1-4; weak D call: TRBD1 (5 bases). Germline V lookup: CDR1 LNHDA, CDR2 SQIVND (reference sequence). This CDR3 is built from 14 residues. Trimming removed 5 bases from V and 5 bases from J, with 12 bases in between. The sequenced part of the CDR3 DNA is TGTGCCAGTAGTCTCGGACACCAAAATGAAAAA. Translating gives CASSLGHQNEK. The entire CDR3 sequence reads CASSLGHQNEKLFF. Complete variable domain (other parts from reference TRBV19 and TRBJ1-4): DGGITQSPKYLFRKEGQNVTLSCEQNLNHDAMYWYRQDPGQGLRLIYYSQIVNDFQKGDIAEGYSVSREKKESFPLTVTSAQKNPTAFYLCASSLGHQNEKLFFGSGTQLSVL.

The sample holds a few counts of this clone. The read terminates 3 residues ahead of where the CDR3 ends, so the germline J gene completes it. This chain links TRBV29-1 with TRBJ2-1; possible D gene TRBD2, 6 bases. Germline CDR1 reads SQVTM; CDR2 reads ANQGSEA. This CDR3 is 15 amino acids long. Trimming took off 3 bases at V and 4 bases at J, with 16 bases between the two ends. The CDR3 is CSVEGVAEGYNEQFF. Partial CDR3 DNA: TGCAGCGTTGAGGGGGTAGCGGAGGGATACAATGAG.

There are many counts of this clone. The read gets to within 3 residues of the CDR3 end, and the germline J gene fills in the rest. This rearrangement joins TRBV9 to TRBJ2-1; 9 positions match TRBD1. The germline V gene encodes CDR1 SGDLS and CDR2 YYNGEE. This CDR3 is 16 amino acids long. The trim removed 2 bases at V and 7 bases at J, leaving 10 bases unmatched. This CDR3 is CASSVPGTGSGNEQFF. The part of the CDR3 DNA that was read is TGTGCCAGCAGCGTCCCCGGGACAGGGTCTGGAAATGAG.

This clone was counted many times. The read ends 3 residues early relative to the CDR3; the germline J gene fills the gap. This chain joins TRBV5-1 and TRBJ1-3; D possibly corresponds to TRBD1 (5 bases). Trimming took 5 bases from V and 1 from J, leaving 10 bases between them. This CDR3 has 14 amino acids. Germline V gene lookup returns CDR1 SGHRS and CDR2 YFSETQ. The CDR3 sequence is CASRRGESGNTIYF. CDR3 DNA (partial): TGCGCCAGCAGGAGAGGGGAATCTGGAAACACC.

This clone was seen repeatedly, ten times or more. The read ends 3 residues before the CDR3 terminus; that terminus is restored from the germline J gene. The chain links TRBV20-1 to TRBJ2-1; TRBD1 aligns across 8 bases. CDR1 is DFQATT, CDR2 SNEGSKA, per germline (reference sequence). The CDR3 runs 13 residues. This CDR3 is CRAEDRGSDEQFF. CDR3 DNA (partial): TGCAGAGCTGAAGACAGGGGATCCGATGAG.

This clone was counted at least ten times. The CDR3 is CSARVSVYEQYF. The CDR3 DNA, read in part, is TGCAGTGCTAGAGTAAGCGTCTACGAG. This chain uses TRBV20-1 with TRBJ2-7; D unresolved. The CDR3 extends 3 residues past the end of the read, so its final part is completed from the germline J gene. Trimming cost V 1 base and J 3 bases, with 7 bases left between them. This CDR3 is built from 12 residues. In germline, CDR1 is DFQATT, CDR2 SNEGSKA (reference sequence).

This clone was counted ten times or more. The CDR3 sequence is CASRVGDEKLFF. The part of the CDR3 DNA that was read is TGTGCCAGCAGGGTCGGGGATGAAAAA. The chain employs TRBV12-3 or TRBV12-4 and TRBJ1-4; D gene uncertain. The CDR3 extends 3 residues past the end of the read, so its final part is completed from the germline J gene. V was clipped by 6 bases and J by 6 bases, with 8 bases between them. The CDR3 is made up of 12 amino acids.

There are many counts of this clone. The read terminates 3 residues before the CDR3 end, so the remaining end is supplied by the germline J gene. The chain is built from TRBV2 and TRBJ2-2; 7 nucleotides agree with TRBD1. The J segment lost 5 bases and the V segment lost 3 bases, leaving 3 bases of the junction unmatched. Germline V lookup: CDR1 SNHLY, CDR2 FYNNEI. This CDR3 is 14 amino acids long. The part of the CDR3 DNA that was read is TGTGCCAGCAGTGATAACAGGGGTACCGGGGAG. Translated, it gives CASSDNRGTGE. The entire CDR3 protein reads CASSDNRGTGELFF.

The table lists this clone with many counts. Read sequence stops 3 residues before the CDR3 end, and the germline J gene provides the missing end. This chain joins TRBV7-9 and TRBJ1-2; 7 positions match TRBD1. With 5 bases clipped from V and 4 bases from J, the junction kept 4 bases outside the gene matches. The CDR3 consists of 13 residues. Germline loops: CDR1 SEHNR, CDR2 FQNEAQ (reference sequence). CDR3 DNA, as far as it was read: TGTGCCAGCAGCACGACAGGGCTCTATGGC. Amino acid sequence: CASSTTGLYG. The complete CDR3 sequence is CASSTTGLYGYTF. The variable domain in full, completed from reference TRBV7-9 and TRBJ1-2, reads DTGVSQNPRHKITKRGQNVTFRCDPISEHNRLYWYRQTLGQGPEFLTYFQNEAQLEKSRLLSDRFSAERPKGSFSTLEIQRTEQGDSAMYLCASSTTGLYGYTFGSGTRLTVV.

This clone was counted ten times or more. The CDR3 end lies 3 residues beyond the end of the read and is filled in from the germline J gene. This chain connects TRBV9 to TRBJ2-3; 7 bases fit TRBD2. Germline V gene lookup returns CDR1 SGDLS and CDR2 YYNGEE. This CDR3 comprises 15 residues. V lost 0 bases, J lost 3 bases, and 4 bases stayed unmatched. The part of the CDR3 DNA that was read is TGTGCCAGCAGCGTAGGCGGGAGAAGTACAGATACG. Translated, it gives CASSVGGRSTDT. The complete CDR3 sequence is CASSVGGRSTDTQYF.

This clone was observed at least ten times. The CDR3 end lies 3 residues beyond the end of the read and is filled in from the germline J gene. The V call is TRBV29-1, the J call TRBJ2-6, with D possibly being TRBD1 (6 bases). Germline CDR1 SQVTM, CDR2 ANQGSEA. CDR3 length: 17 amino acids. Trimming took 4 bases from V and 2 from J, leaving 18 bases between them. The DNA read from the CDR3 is TGCAGCGTTGGTGGGGCAGGGGCAAATACTGGGGCCAACGTC. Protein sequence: CSVGGAGANTGANV. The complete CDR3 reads CSVGGAGANTGANVLTF.

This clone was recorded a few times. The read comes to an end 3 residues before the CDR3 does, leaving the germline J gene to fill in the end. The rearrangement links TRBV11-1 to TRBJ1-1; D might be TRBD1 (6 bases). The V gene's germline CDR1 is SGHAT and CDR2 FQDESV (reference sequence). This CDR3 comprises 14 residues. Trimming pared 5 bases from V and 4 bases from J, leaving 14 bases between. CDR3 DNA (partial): TGTGCCAGCAGCCGCCGACAGGCGGTCACTGAA. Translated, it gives CASSRRQAVTE. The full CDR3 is CASSRRQAVTEAFF.

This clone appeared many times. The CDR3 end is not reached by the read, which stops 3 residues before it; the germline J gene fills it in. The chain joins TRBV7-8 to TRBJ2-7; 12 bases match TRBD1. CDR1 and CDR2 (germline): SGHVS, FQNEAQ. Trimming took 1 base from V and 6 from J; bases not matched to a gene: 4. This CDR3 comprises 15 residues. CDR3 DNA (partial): TGTGCCAGCAGCTTAGAAGGGACAGGGGGCCTCGAG. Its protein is CASSLEGTGGLE. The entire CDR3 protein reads CASSLEGTGGLEQYF. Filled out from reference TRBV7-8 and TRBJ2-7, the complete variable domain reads GAGVSQSPRYKVAKRGQDVALRCDPISGHVSLFWYQQALGQGPEFLTYFQNEAQLDKSGLPSDRFFAERPEGSVSTLKIQRTQQEDSAVYLCASSLEGTGGLEQYFGPGTRLTVT.

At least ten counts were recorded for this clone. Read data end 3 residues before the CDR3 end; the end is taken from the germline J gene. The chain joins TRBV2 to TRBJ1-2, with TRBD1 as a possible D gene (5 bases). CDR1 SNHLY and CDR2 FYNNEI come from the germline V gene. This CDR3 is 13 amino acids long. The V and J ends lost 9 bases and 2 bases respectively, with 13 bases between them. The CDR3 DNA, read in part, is TGTGCCAGGTCTCTTGGGGGGAACTATGGC. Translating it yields CARSLGGNYG. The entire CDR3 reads CARSLGGNYGYTF.

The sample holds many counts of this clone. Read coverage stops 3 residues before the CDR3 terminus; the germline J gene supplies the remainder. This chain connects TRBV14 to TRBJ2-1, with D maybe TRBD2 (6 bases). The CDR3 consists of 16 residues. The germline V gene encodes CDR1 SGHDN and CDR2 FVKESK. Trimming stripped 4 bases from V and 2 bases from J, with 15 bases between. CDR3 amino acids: CASSRSRLGAYNEQFF. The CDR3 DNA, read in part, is TGTGCCAGCAGCCGATCCCGACTAGGGGCCTACAATGAG.

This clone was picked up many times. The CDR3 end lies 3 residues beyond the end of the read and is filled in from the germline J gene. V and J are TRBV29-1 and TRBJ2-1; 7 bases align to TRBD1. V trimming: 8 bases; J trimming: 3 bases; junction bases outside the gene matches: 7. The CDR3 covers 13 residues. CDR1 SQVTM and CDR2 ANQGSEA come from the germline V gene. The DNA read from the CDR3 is TGCAGCTCGACAGGGTCCGTCTACAATGAG. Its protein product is CSSTGSVYNE. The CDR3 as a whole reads CSSTGSVYNEQFF.

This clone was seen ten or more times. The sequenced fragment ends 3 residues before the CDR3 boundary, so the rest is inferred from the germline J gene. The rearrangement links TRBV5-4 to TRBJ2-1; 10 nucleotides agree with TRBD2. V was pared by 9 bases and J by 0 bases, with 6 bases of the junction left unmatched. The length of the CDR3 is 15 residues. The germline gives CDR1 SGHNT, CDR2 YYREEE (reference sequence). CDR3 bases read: TGTGCCACGAGGACTAGCGGTAGCTCCTACAATGAG. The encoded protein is CATRTSGSSYNE. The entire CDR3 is CATRTSGSSYNEQFF.

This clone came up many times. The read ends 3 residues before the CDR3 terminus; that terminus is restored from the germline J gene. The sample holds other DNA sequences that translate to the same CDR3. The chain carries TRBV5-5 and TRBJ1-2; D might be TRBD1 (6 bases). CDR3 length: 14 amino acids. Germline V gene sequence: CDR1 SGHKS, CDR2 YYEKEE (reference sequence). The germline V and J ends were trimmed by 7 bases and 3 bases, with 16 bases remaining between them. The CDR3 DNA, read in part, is TGTGCCAGCTCACCAAGAGGGGGTGACTATGGC. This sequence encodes CASSPRGGDYG. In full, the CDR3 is CASSPRGGDYGYTF. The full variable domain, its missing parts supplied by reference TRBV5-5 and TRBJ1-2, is DAGVTQSPTHLIKTRGQQVTLRCSPISGHKSVSWYQQVLGQGPQFIFQYYEKEERGRGNFPDRFSARQFPNYSSELNVNALLLGDSALYLCASSPRGGDYGYTFGSGTRLTVV.

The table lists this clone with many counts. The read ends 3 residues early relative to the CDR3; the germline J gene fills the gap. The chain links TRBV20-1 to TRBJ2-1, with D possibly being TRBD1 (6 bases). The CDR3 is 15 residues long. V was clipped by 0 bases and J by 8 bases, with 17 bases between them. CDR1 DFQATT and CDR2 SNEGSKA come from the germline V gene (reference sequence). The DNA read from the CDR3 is TGCAGTGCTAGAGATTACCAGGGGAAAGCGGATGAG. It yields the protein CSARDYQGKADE. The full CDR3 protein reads CSARDYQGKADEQFF.

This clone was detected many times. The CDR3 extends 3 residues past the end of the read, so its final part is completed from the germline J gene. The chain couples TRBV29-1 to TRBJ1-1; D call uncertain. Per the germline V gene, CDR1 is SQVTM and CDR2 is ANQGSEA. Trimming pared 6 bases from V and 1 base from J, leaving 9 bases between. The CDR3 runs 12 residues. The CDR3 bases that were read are TGCAGCGTCATCACTTGGAACACTGAA. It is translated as CSVITWNTE. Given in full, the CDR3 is CSVITWNTEAFF. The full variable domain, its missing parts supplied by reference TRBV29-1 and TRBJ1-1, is SAVISQKPSRDICQRGTSLTIQCQVDSQVTMMFWYRQQPGQSLTLIATANQGSEATYESGFVIDKFPISRPNLTFSTLTVSNMSPEDSSIYLCSVITWNTEAFFGQGTRLTVV.

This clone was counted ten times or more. The sequenced part of the CDR3 DNA is TGCGCCAGCAGTGAGTCAGAACTTTCACCC. Protein: CASSESELSP. The whole CDR3 sequence reads CASSESELSPLHF. The chain employs TRBV10-1 and TRBJ1-6, with unresolved D. The CDR3 is cut off 3 residues early in the read; its end comes from the germline J gene. Germline CDR1 WNHNN, CDR2 SYGVQD (reference sequence). The CDR3 is made up of 13 amino acids. V lost 0 bases, J lost 9 bases, and 6 bases lay in between.

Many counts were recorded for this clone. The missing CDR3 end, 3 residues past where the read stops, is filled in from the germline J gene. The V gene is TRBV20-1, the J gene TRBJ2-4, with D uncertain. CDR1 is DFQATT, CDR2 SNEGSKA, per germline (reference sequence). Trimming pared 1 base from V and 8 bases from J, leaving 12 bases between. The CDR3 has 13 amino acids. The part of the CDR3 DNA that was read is TGCAGTGCTAGAGTGGAACCCCGGGACATT. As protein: CSARVEPRDI. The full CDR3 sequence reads CSARVEPRDIQYF.

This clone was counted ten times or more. CDR3 amino acids: CASSPGGTGSRSPLHF. The sequenced CDR3 bases are TGTGCCAGCAGCCCAGGGGGGACAGGGAGTCGGTCACCC. The rearrangement joins TRBV7-3 to TRBJ1-6, with 9 bases fitting TRBD1. From the germline J gene comes the end of the CDR3, since the read stops 3 residues before it. The V gene end was trimmed by 5 bases and the J gene end by 10 bases; junction bases not matched to a gene: 12. The CDR3 consists of 16 residues. The germline gives CDR1 SGHTA, CDR2 FQGTGA.

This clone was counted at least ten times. Partial CDR3 DNA: TGCAGCGGGAGGGTCTCTTACAATGAG. Translating gives CSGRVSYNE. The CDR3 reads in full as CSGRVSYNEQFF. The chain links TRBV29-1 to TRBJ2-1; D is perhaps TRBD2 (6 bases). With the read ending 3 residues before the CDR3 end, the germline J gene is used to fill in that end. CDR1 is SQVTM, CDR2 ANQGSEA, per germline. With 7 bases removed from V and 4 bases from J, the gap between germline ends came to 11 bases. The CDR3 length is 12 residues.